These 11 T cell receptor beta chains were sequenced from one sample in a study of molecular identifiers for immune sequencing clone quantification. Each CDR3 protein gets one entry after TCRdb re-called the PCR reads with MiXCR. The table shows 460,000 or so distinct CDR3 sequences, with around 23% occurring only once. Sample: naive CD8+ T cells from blood, with Jurkat cell RNA spiked in. The sample's subset: FACS-sorted CD8+CD4-CCR7+CD45RA+ naive T cells. The receptors come from a human donor in good health. Some libraries in this study had Jurkat cell RNA spiked in.

This clonotype has only a few counts. The chain carries TRBV5-4 and TRBJ2-7, with D unresolved. Per the germline V gene, CDR1 is SGHNT and CDR2 is YYREEE (reference sequence). V shed 4 bases and J shed 0 bases, with 5 bases lying between them. This CDR3 is built from 12 residues. The CDR3 DNA sequence: TGTGCCAGCAGCGATATCTCCTACGAGCAGTACTTC. This translates into CASSDISYEQYF.

The V gene is TRBV12-5, the J gene TRBJ1-1, with D perhaps TRBD1 (6 bases). CDR3 length: 15 residues. Trimming pared 3 bases from V and 3 bases from J, leaving 14 bases between. CDR1 and CDR2 (germline): LGHNT, FRNRAP. CDR3 sequence: CASGFTGPGDTEAFF. The DNA of the CDR3 is TGTGCTAGTGGTTTTACAGGGCCAGGGGACACTGAAGCTTTCTTT.

This clonotype was detected ten times or more. V and J are TRBV19 and TRBJ2-3; D gene unclear. The CDR3 sequence is 10 residues long. Trimming left V 10 bases short and J 6 bases short, with 8 bases between. The germline CDR1 and CDR2 sequences are LNHDA and SQIVND (reference sequence). The CDR3 nucleotides are TGTGCCACTAAATACGATACGCAGTATTTT. This encodes CATKYDTQYF.

In regard to this clonotype: A much larger clone sits a single nucleotide away, making a read error possible. V usage is TRBV29-1 and J usage is TRBJ2-1; D call uncertain. The CDR3 sequence is 16 residues long. CDR1 and CDR2 from the germline V gene are SQVTM and ANQGSEA. V lost 2 bases to trimming and J lost 8 bases, with 22 bases between them. CDR3 DNA sequence: TGCAGCGTTGAATGGCTCTTGTCCCTAGGAGTAGATGAGCAGTTCTTC. As protein: CSVEWLLSLGVDEQFF.

In regard to this clonotype: This could be a read error, since a much larger clone is one nucleotide away. This chain links TRBV20-1 with TRBJ2-3; 11 nucleotides align to TRBD2. Looked up from germline, CDR1 is DFQATT and CDR2 is SNEGSKA (reference sequence). The V and J ends lost 7 bases and 4 bases, in that order; junction bases with no gene match: 10. The CDR3 sequence is 15 residues long. The CDR3 loop is CSVSSGRILPDTQYF. The CDR3 nucleotides are TGCAGTGTTTCTAGCGGGAGGATCCTCCCAGATACGCAGTATTTT.

V usage is TRBV6-5 and J usage is TRBJ2-1, with 10 positions matching TRBD1. Germline CDR1 is MNHEY and CDR2 is SVGAGI. With V trimmed by 2 bases and J by 5 bases, 6 bases remained unmatched. The CDR3 has 16 residues. CDR3: CASSYEGTGVDNEQFF. The CDR3 nucleotides are TGTGCCAGCAGTTACGAAGGGACAGGGGTGGACAATGAGCAGTTCTTC.

This clonotype turned up a few times. The chain combines TRBV5-6 with TRBJ1-1, with TRBD1 as a possible D gene (6 bases). The germline V gene encodes CDR1 SGHDT and CDR2 YYEEEE. There are 13 residues in the CDR3. Trimming cost V 0 bases and J 7 bases, with 10 bases left between them. CDR3 bases: TGTGCCAGCAGCTTGGACAGGGTGAGTGAAGCTTTCTTT. Its protein is CASSLDRVSEAFF.

As concerns this clonotype: A much larger clone lies one base from this, so it may be a read error. The chain has TRBV10-3 and TRBJ2-3, with no clear D. Germline assignment: CDR1 ENHRY and CDR2 SYGVKD. The CDR3 has 13 residues. Trimming pared 7 bases from V and 5 bases from J, leaving 13 bases between. CDR3 coding DNA: TGTGCCATCATTGGACCCGCGGTAGATACGCAGTATTTT. Translation gives CAIIGPAVDTQYF.

This clonotype was counted a few times. J is TRBJ1-1 and V is TRBV2; possibly TRBD1 for D (6 bases). CDR3 length: 17 residues. Germline CDR1 reads SNHLY; CDR2 reads FYNNEI. The CDR3 DNA reads TGTGCTCAGCAAAATTTAAATGGACAGAGAATGAACACTGAAGCTTTCTTT. Encoded protein: CAQQNLNGQRMNTEAFF.

The table lists this clonotype with a few counts. The chain recombines TRBV19 with TRBJ2-3; D is undetermined. This CDR3 comprises 13 residues. Germline CDR1 LNHDA, CDR2 SQIVND (reference sequence). V lost 3 bases, J lost 5 bases, and 9 bases lay in between. The DNA of the CDR3 is TGTGCCAGTAGTATGCTGGGATTAGATACGCAGTATTTT. Its protein is CASSMLGLDTQYF.

The J gene is TRBJ2-7, the V gene TRBV2; D is uncertain. The germline gives CDR1 SNHLY, CDR2 FYNNEI. The length of the CDR3 is 13 residues. Trimming shortened V by 4 bases and J by 1 base, and 8 bases separated the two germline ends. CDR3 sequence: CASSAIGSYEQYF. CDR3 nucleotides: TGTGCCAGCAGTGCCATAGGTTCCTACGAGCAGTACTTC.